The 9 T cell receptor beta chains reported below all come from one sample, sequenced in a study of Ad26.COV2.S vaccination and SARS-CoV-2 variants (dated by TCRdb to 2020 to 2023). Library creation used the immunoSEQ multiplex PCR assay. Drawn from immuneACCESS, this table holds only the in-frame rearrangements with V and J called that TCRdb kept. Clones are partly lost; checked studies trace under half to an unresolved V gene and leave the rest unexplained. Present in this sample are more than 300,000 clones, approximately 86% of which were seen just once. The ten largest clones add up to roughly 2.1% of the sample. According to the study, the label for this sample's treatment or condition signals: about 20 received Ad26.COV2.S at low or high dose, single or two shots; about 5 received placebo; per-sample allocation not given. For vaccine and placebo recipients, repertoires were sequenced using samples collected on day 63 after the first injection.

The source material was peripheral blood, sampled in a trial of Ad26.COV2.S vaccine versus placebo. The receptors derive from a person aged 18-60 years who received the Ad26.COV2.S COVID-19 vaccine or a placebo.

The CDR3 loop is CASSLAGSGNQPQHF. The CDR3 DNA follows: TGTGCCAGCAGCTTAGCCGGGTCGGGCAATCAGCCCCAGCATTTT. This chain links TRBV7-9 with TRBJ1-5; no clear D. V was cut by 0 bases and J by 2 bases, with 8 bases left in between. Germline V gene sequence: CDR1 SEHNR, CDR2 FQNEAQ (reference sequence). The length of the CDR3 is 15 residues.

The chain combines TRBV6-2 or TRBV6-3 with TRBJ2-3, with unresolved D. Germline V CDR1 and CDR2: MNHEY, SVGEGT. The CDR3 consists of 15 residues. Trimming pared 3 bases from V and 2 bases from J, leaving 12 bases between. CDR3 coding DNA: TGTGCCAGCAGTTATATGGTAGCCCTCACAGATACGCAGTATTTT. Its translation: CASSYMVALTDTQYF.

The genes are TRBV2 and TRBJ2-3; D not certain. There are 11 residues in the CDR3. The germline V gene encodes CDR1 SNHLY and CDR2 FYNNEI. V was pared by 5 bases and J by 8 bases, with 8 bases between. This CDR3 reads CASSPSGTQYF. The CDR3 bases are TGTGCCAGCAGTCCCTCGGGTACGCAGTATTTT.

The table lists this clone with a count of one. The chain carries TRBV27 and TRBJ2-1; 7 nucleotides match TRBD1. The CDR3 has 15 residues. Germline CDR1 reads MNHEY; CDR2 reads SMNVEV (reference sequence). J was trimmed by 7 bases and V by 3 bases; bases with no gene match: 9. In DNA form, the CDR3 reads TGTGCCAGCAGTTTCGACTGGACAGGTCGGAATGAGCAGTTCTTC. Amino acid sequence: CASSFDWTGRNEQFF.

This clone occurred once. The J gene is TRBJ1-1, the V gene TRBV11-3, with D unresolved. Germline CDR1 reads SGHNT; CDR2 reads YENEEA. The ends were cut back, 1 base at V and 1 base at J, with 10 bases in the middle. There are 15 residues in the CDR3. The CDR3 here is CASSLGGVGNTEAFF. The CDR3 DNA reads TGTGCCAGCAGCTTAGGTGGGGTGGGGAACACTGAAGCTTTCTTT.

V usage is TRBV30 and J usage is TRBJ2-5; 8 bases align to TRBD1. This CDR3 has 13 residues. Germline V gives CDR1 GTSNPN, CDR2 SVGIG (reference sequence). The ends lost 0 bases at V and 6 bases at J; junction bases unmatched: 3. The CDR3 bases are TGTGCCTGGAGTGTACAGGGGGTGAAGACCCAGTACTTC. Translated, it gives CAWSVQGVKTQYF. The entire variable domain, with the rest obtained from reference TRBV30 and TRBJ2-5, is as follows: SQTIHQWPATLVQPVGSPLSLECTVEGTSNPNLYWYRQAAGRGLQLLFYSVGIGQISSEVPQNLSASRPQDRQFILSSKKLLLSDSGFYLCAWSVQGVKTQYFGPGTRLLVL.

The V and J genes are TRBV6-5 and TRBJ1-1; a weak D match, TRBD1 (5 bases). Germline V CDR1 and CDR2: MNHEY, SVGAGI. The CDR3 has 14 residues. Trimming removed 4 bases from V and 5 bases from J, with 14 bases in between. CDR3 sequence reads: CASSFRVEGTEAFF. CDR3 nucleotides: TGTGCCAGCAGTTTTCGTGTAGAGGGGACTGAAGCTTTCTTT.

Only one count was recorded for this clone. This chain uses TRBV28 with TRBJ1-1, with TRBD1 as a possible D gene (5 bases). V was shortened by 7 bases and J by 9 bases, with 12 bases between the two germline ends. The CDR3 is 11 amino acids. The germline gives CDR1 MDHEN, CDR2 SYDVKM. CDR3 amino acids: CASTGSTKAFF. CDR3 DNA: TGTGCCAGCACAGGGAGCACGAAAGCTTTCTTT.

The chain carries TRBV2 and TRBJ1-1; 8 bases agree with TRBD1. This CDR3 region has 13 residues. Per the germline V gene, CDR1 is SNHLY and CDR2 is FYNNEI. With 6 bases clipped from V and 3 bases from J, the junction kept 3 bases outside the gene matches. The CDR3 bases are TGTGCCAGCAGGTCGACAGGGGACACTGAAGCTTTCTTT. Translated: CASRSTGDTEAFF.